The 30 T cell receptor beta chains reported below all come from one sample, sequenced in a study of blood T cell repertoires in COVID-19. Sequencing was performed with immunoSEQ multiplex PCR; in TCRdb, only in-frame clones are kept and a portion is missing. The table includes approximately 150,000 clones, 80% to 90% detected once. Sequenced: peripheral blood. All receptors derive from a woman of 80 years or more with acute or convalescent COVID-19.

The chain recombines TRBV5-4 with TRBJ2-7; the match to TRBD2 covers 9 bases. The V gene's germline CDR1 is SGHNT and CDR2 YYREEE (reference sequence). The J segment lost 4 bases and the V segment lost 0 bases, leaving 5 bases of the junction unmatched. The length of the CDR3 is 15 residues. The CDR3 protein is CASSLVAGGPYEQYF. DNA for the CDR3: TGTGCCAGCAGCTTGGTTGCGGGAGGGCCTTACGAGCAGTACTTC. Together with reference TRBV5-4 and TRBJ2-7, the CDR3 gives the full variable domain: ETGVTQSPTHLIKTRGQQVTLRCSSQSGHNTVSWYQQALGQGPQFIFQYYREEENGRGNFPPRFSGLQFPNYSSELNVNALELDDSALYLCASSLVAGGPYEQYFGPGTRLTVT.

This clone was recorded many times. This chain joins TRBV19 and TRBJ1-6; D is unresolved. Germline CDR1 is LNHDA and CDR2 is SQIVND (reference sequence). The CDR3 extends over 13 amino acids. V lost 5 bases and J lost 8, with 10 bases in between. CDR3 amino acids: CASSPVSDSPLHF. CDR3 DNA: TGTGCCAGTAGTCCCGTCTCGGATTCACCCCTCCACTTT.

V usage is TRBV3-1 (or the pseudogene TRBV3-2) and J usage is TRBJ1-1; the D gene is possibly TRBD1 (6 bases). Germline values: CDR1 LGHDT, CDR2 YNNKEL (reference sequence). V was cut by 8 bases and J by 6 bases, with 10 bases left in between. The CDR3 totals 11 residues. The DNA for the CDR3 is TGTGCCAGCTCAAGGACAGCTGAAGCTTTCTTT. It encodes CASSRTAEAFF.

The gene calls are TRBV2 and TRBJ1-5; 8 bases match TRBD1. The germline V gene has CDR1 SNHLY and CDR2 FYNNEI. The CDR3 extends over 15 amino acids. After removal of 6 bases from V and 1 base from J, the junction contained 5 bases not matched to a gene. CDR3 sequence: CASSLQGVSNQPQHF. CDR3 DNA: TGTGCCAGCAGCTTACAGGGGGTAAGCAATCAGCCCCAGCATTTT.

The chain combines TRBV4-2 with TRBJ2-1, with 10 bases identical to TRBD2. The CDR3 extends over 20 amino acids. Losses at the gene ends were 3 bases for V and 0 bases for J; bases not matched to a gene: 14. CDR1 and CDR2 from the germline V gene are LGHNA and YNFKEQ. DNA for the CDR3: TGTGCCAGCAGCCATCAAAGCCGGGGACTAGCGATCGACTCCTACAATGAGCAGTTCTTC. Its translation is CASSHQSRGLAIDSYNEQFF.

On this clone itself: One end of the junction is discordant with germline, which a read error may explain. The CDR3 loop is CASSSSGGRTGELFF. The CDR3 DNA reads TGTGCTAGCAGCTCTAGCGGGGGGAGGACCGGGGAGCTGTTTTTT. V and J are TRBV7-7 and TRBJ2-2; TRBD2 agrees at 11 bases. The CDR3 extends over 15 amino acids. Germline values: CDR1 SSHAT, CDR2 FNYEAQ (reference sequence).

The gene calls are TRBV10-3 and TRBJ2-2; TRBD1 matches 7 bases. Trimming at V came to 6 bases and at J to 3 bases, leaving 1 base not matched to a gene. Germline V gene data show CDR1 as ENHRY and CDR2 as SYGVKD. The CDR3 consists of 13 residues. The CDR3 here is CAIRDRDTGELFF. CDR3 DNA sequence: TGTGCCATCAGAGACAGGGACACCGGGGAGCTGTTTTTT.

In this sample, this clone turned up many times. The CDR3 coding sequence is TGTGCCAGCAGTAGGGACAGGGGAGTCCCTGAAGCTTTCTTT. This codes for CASSRDRGVPEAFF. The chain is built from TRBV28 and TRBJ1-1, with 10 bases matching TRBD1. The CDR3 runs to 14 residues. Germline V gene sequence: CDR1 MDHEN, CDR2 SYDVKM. Germline trimming cut 5 bases from V and 6 bases from J; bases unmatched to any gene: 6.

This clone was detected a few times. It is unclear where the CDR3 begins or ends on the DNA, so no DNA is shown, and the CDR3 is as TCRdb lists it. Other DNA sequences in the same sample also yield this CDR3. The chain has TRBV28 and TRBJ1-3. A total of 14 residues make up the CDR3, ends included. Looked up from germline, CDR1 is MDHEN and CDR2 is SYDVKM. The CDR3 reads CASSSSGSGNTIYF.

J is TRBJ2-3 and V is TRBV27, with 9 bases aligning to TRBD2. V lost 7 bases, J lost 5 bases, and 7 bases stayed unmatched. There are 14 residues in the CDR3. Germline V gives CDR1 MNHEY, CDR2 SMNVEV (reference sequence). Here the CDR3 DNA reads TGTGCCAGCATACGGCGGGGGGGCGGAGATACGCAGTATTTT. It translates to CASIRRGGGDTQYF.

The chain recombines TRBV9 with TRBJ1-1, with TRBD1 matching over 11 bases. This CDR3 region has 13 residues. V trimming: 7 bases; J trimming: 7 bases; junction bases outside the gene matches: 6. The germline V gene has CDR1 SGDLS and CDR2 YYNGEE. This CDR3 is CASSGQGEDEAFF. The CDR3 DNA reads as TGTGCCAGCTCGGGACAGGGGGAAGATGAAGCTTTCTTT.

The chain is built from TRBV5-5 and TRBJ1-1; the D gene is possibly TRBD1 (6 bases). Germline V gene lookup returns CDR1 SGHKS and CDR2 YYEKEE (reference sequence). The CDR3 totals 14 residues. The V and J ends lost 2 bases and 7 bases respectively, with 15 bases between them. CDR3 region: CASSLLAGVGEAFF. In DNA, the CDR3 is TGTGCCAGCAGCTTACTTGCAGGGGTTGGTGAAGCTTTCTTT.

The J gene is TRBJ2-3, the V gene TRBV7-2, with a possible D match to TRBD2 (5 bases). Germline V gives CDR1 SGHTA, CDR2 FQGNSA. The CDR3 runs 14 residues. Trimming removed 0 bases from V and 4 bases from J, with 8 bases in between. Written as DNA, the CDR3 is TGTGCCAGCAGCTTAGCAGCGGTTTCAGATACGCAGTATTTT. Translation gives CASSLAAVSDTQYF.

The chain combines TRBV21-1 with TRBJ1-4; TRBD1 is the table's D call and was not checked against the DNA. TRBV21-1 is a documented pseudogene. This CDR3 comprises 19 residues. The CDR3 is CASSKGGQTKRSGNEKLFF. In DNA, the CDR3 is TGTGCCAGCAGCAAAGGTGGACAGACCAAAAGGAGTGGTAATGAAAAACTGTTTTTT.

This clone was recorded at least ten times. The identical CDR3 is also encoded by other nucleotide sequences in the sample. V gene TRBV4-1 combines with J gene TRBJ1-1; unclear D gene. The CDR3 length is 16 residues. CDR1 is MGHRA and CDR2 is YSYEKL in the germline V gene. V lost 0 bases and J 0 bases, leaving 11 bases between the germline ends. The CDR3 sequence is CASSQDFGRLNTEAFF. The DNA for the CDR3 is TGCGCCAGCAGCCAAGATTTCGGCAGGTTGAACACTGAAGCTTTCTTT.

The chain couples TRBV29-1 to TRBJ2-2; the match to TRBD1 covers 8 bases. Germline values: CDR1 SQVTM, CDR2 ANQGSEA. V was pared by 4 bases and J by 0 bases, with 1 base of the junction left unmatched. The CDR3 has 14 residues. CDR3 in DNA: TGCAGCGTTGGACAGGGGACGAACACCGGGGAGCTGTTTTTT. Protein product: CSVGQGTNTGELFF.

V is TRBV18 and J is TRBJ2-3; TRBD2 might be the D (5 bases). The CDR3 is 15 residues long. Germline CDR1 and CDR2: KGHSH and LQKENI. Trimming stripped 3 bases from V and 0 bases from J, with 10 bases between. The CDR3 region is CASSPVGGSTDTQYF. The CDR3, as DNA: TGTGCCAGCTCACCGGTGGGCGGGAGCACAGATACGCAGTATTTT. The full variable domain, completed using reference TRBV18 and TRBJ2-3, is NAGVMQNPRHLVRRRGQEARLRCSPMKGHSHVYWYRQLPEEGLKFMVYLQKENIIDESGMPKERFSAEFPKEGPSILRIQQVVRGDSAAYFCASSPVGGSTDTQYFGPGTRLTVL.

V usage is TRBV6-5 and J usage is TRBJ1-6, with 11 bases that match TRBD1. Losses at the gene ends were 0 bases for V and 6 bases for J; bases not matched to a gene: 1. The CDR3 length is 16 residues. The germline gives CDR1 MNHEY, CDR2 SVGAGI. CDR3 protein: CASSYSGTGGNSPLHF. As DNA, the CDR3 is TGTGCCAGCAGTTACTCCGGGACAGGGGGTAATTCACCCCTCCACTTT.

V gene TRBV20-1 combines with J gene TRBJ1-1; D uncertain. The CDR3 runs to 11 residues. The V gene's germline CDR1 is DFQATT and CDR2 SNEGSKA (reference sequence). The CDR3 sequence is CRTSKNTEAFF. CDR3 bases: TGCAGGACAAGCAAGAACACTGAAGCTTTCTTT.

The CDR3 sequence is CASSTRSQPYNEQFF. The CDR3 bases are TGTGCCAGCAGTACCCGGTCTCAACCTTACAATGAGCAGTTCTTC. The rearrangement links TRBV5-6 to TRBJ2-1; D not resolved. Trimming left V 5 bases short and J 4 bases short, with 16 bases between. CDR3 size: 15 residues. Germline loops: CDR1 SGHDT, CDR2 YYEEEE. The whole variable domain, filled in from reference TRBV5-6 and TRBJ2-1, reads DAGVTQSPTHLIKTRGQQVTLRCSPKSGHDTVSWYQQALGQGPQFIFQYYEEEERQRGNFPDRFSGHQFPNYSSELNVNALLLGDSALYLCASSTRSQPYNEQFFGPGTRLTVL.

This chain links TRBV5-8 with TRBJ2-1; D remains unclear. CDR3 size: 10 residues. The V gene lost 1 base and the J gene lost 13 bases, with 6 bases spanning the gap. The germline gives CDR1 SGHTS, CDR2 YDEGEE. CDR3 amino acids: CASSLRGQFF. The CDR3 DNA follows: TGTGCCAGCAGCTTGCGCGGCCAGTTCTTC.

The chain recombines TRBV7-9 with TRBJ1-1; the D is unclear. Trimming took 5 bases from V and 1 from J, leaving 11 bases between them. Germline V gene data show CDR1 as SEHNR and CDR2 as FQNEAQ (reference sequence). This CDR3 region has 14 residues. CDR3 sequence (DNA): TGTGCCAGCAGCATACGACAAGGGAACACTGAAGCTTTCTTT. Protein: CASSIRQGNTEAFF.

This clone is a singleton in its sample. The V call is TRBV6-5, the J call TRBJ2-7; no definite D call. Per the germline V gene, CDR1 is MNHEY and CDR2 is SVGAGI. This CDR3 comprises 14 residues. The V gene lost 5 bases and the J gene lost 0 bases, with 11 bases spanning the gap. In nucleotides, the CDR3 is TGTGCCAGCAGTCCCGAGATAGTCTCCTACGAGCAGTACTTC. It specifies CASSPEIVSYEQYF.

This clone was seen only a few times. This chain joins TRBV19 and TRBJ1-2; TRBD1 might be the D (5 bases). V was cut by 7 bases and J by 0 bases, with 15 bases left in between. CDR3 length: 15 amino acids. The germline gives CDR1 LNHDA, CDR2 SQIVND (reference sequence). The CDR3 sequence is CASTWDSAANYGYTF. CDR3 nucleotides: TGTGCCAGTACTTGGGACTCAGCAGCTAACTATGGCTACACCTTC.

The chain combines TRBV27 with TRBJ1-1, with no clear D. This CDR3 contains 11 residues. V shed 6 bases and J shed 3 bases, with 5 bases lying between them. The germline CDR1 and CDR2 sequences are MNHEY and SMNVEV (reference sequence). The CDR3 spells CASSSDTEAFF. As DNA, the CDR3 is TGTGCCAGCAGCTCTGACACTGAAGCTTTCTTT.

The chain joins TRBV28 to TRBJ2-2, with 7 bases aligning to TRBD2. This CDR3 has 14 amino acids. Trimming took 4 bases from V and 7 from J; bases not matched to a gene: 6. From germline, CDR1 is MDHEN and CDR2 SYDVKM. The CDR3 sequence: CASSSGLKDGELFF. Written as DNA, the CDR3 is TGTGCCAGCAGTTCGGGACTAAAAGACGGGGAGCTGTTTTTT.

This clone was detected only once. The V and J genes are TRBV5-4 and TRBJ2-1; 10 bases fit TRBD2. The V segment lost 0 bases and the J segment 6 bases; nucleotides outside the gene matches: 3. The germline CDR1 and CDR2 sequences are SGHNT and YYREEE (reference sequence). The CDR3 is 15 amino acids. The CDR3, as DNA: TGTGCCAGCAGCTTGGATCCTAGCGGGAGCAATGAGCAGTTCTTC. Amino acids: CASSLDPSGSNEQFF.

The rearrangement joins TRBV6-5 to TRBJ2-1, with 8 bases identical to TRBD1. The CDR3 is 14 residues long. In germline, CDR1 is MNHEY, CDR2 SVGAGI. V dropped 2 bases and J dropped 6; count of bases not matched to a gene: 3. The CDR3 protein is CASSYGTGVNEQFF. The CDR3 DNA sequence: TGTGCCAGCAGTTACGGGACAGGAGTCAATGAGCAGTTCTTC.

The chain has TRBV19 and TRBJ1-5; no reliable D call. Trimming stripped 7 bases from V and 0 bases from J, with 16 bases between. The CDR3 contains 16 residues. Per germline, CDR1 LNHDA and CDR2 SQIVND (reference sequence). In DNA, the CDR3 is TGTGCCAGTACCACTGCTGGAGCCGATAGCAATCAGCCCCAGCATTTT. Translation gives CASTTAGADSNQPQHF.

This clone was observed a few times. The gene calls are TRBV28 and TRBJ2-7, with D tentatively TRBD2 (5 bases). The germline V and J ends were trimmed by 3 bases and 1 base, with 13 bases remaining between them. This CDR3 has 15 amino acids. The germline V gene has CDR1 MDHEN and CDR2 SYDVKM. This CDR3 reads CASSLSAGASYEQYF. As DNA, the CDR3 is TGTGCCAGCAGTTTGTCGGCGGGCGCATCCTACGAGCAGTACTTC.